The 19 T cell receptor beta chains given below trace back to one sample, sequenced in a study of breast tumors, draining lymph nodes, adjacent tissues (dated by TCRdb to the mid-2010s). Lymph node samples came from the axillary draining lymph nodes of breast cancer patients. Library preparation was by multiplex PCR. Sequencing took place on an Illumina HiSeq 2000. TCRdb handled the public reads itself, with Q25 trimming in fastp and clone calling in MiXCR, and kept productive beta chains. Under each unique CDR3 protein, matching rows form one entry showing the most common genes and DNA. A total of 150,000 to 250,000 distinct CDR3 sequences appear in this sample, 31% of them only once. The leading ten clones occupy 4.3% of the sample. Sequenced material: axillary lymph node tissue. All receptors derive from a female donor with breast cancer. Some clones in this sample may be carry-over from other donors' samples.

There are many counts of this clonotype. The V gene is TRBV5-8, the J gene TRBJ1-2; weak D call: TRBD1 (6 bases). V lost 4 bases, J lost 4 bases, and 26 bases lay in between. Germline V lookup: CDR1 SGHTS, CDR2 YDEGEE. This CDR3 comprises 18 residues. The CDR3 protein is CASSPMEGRTEETYGYTF. In nucleotides, the CDR3 is TGTGCCAGCAGCCCAATGGAGGGCCGGACAGAAGAGACCTATGGCTACACCTTC.

The sample holds many counts of this clonotype. The chain couples TRBV20-1 to TRBJ1-2; no clear D gene. Trimming shortened V by 0 bases and J by 2 bases, and 7 bases separated the two germline ends. The CDR3 runs 13 residues. Germline loops: CDR1 DFQATT, CDR2 SNEGSKA (reference sequence). The CDR3 loop reads CSARDLINYGYTF. Here the CDR3 DNA reads TGCAGTGCTAGAGATCTTATAAACTATGGCTACACCTTC.

This clonotype came up many times. This chain connects TRBV6-5 to TRBJ2-6; D gene uncertain. This CDR3 contains 15 residues. Per germline, CDR1 MNHEY and CDR2 SVGAGI. Trimming removed 2 bases from V and 0 bases from J, with 5 bases in between. CDR3 in amino acids: CASSYGSSGANVLTF. In DNA, the CDR3 is TGTGCCAGCAGTTACGGGTCCTCTGGGGCCAACGTCCTGACTTTC.

Many counts were recorded for this clonotype. The chain links TRBV20-1 to TRBJ2-5; TRBD1 might be the D (6 bases). The CDR3 extends over 17 amino acids. Per germline, CDR1 DFQATT and CDR2 SNEGSKA (reference sequence). V was shortened by 0 bases and J by 0 bases, with 17 bases between the two germline ends. The CDR3 is CSARDLEGQGYQETQYF. CDR3 DNA sequence: TGCAGTGCTAGAGATCTCGAAGGGCAGGGGTACCAAGAGACCCAGTACTTC.

In this sample, this clonotype turned up many times. The CDR3 nucleotides are TGTGCCAGCAGCGTAGGGGCGGGAGGCACAGATACGCAGTATTTT. Protein: CASSVGAGGTDTQYF. The genes are TRBV9 and TRBJ2-3, with 7 bases identical to TRBD2. The CDR3 runs to 15 residues. Germline trimming cut 0 bases from V and 1 base from J; bases unmatched to any gene: 2. Germline loops: CDR1 SGDLS, CDR2 YYNGEE.

This clonotype was seen ten or more times. The gene calls are TRBV6-1 and TRBJ2-5; TRBD1 might be the D (6 bases). With 7 bases removed from V and 5 bases from J, the gap between germline ends came to 14 bases. Germline CDR1 MNHNS, CDR2 SASEGT. This CDR3 comprises 13 residues. As DNA, the CDR3 is TGTGCCAGCATGACCAGGGGACATGAGACCCAGTACTTC. It translates to CASMTRGHETQYF.

Remarks on this clonotype: The junction shows a germline mismatch at one end, possibly a read error. The rearrangement uses TRBV11-3 and TRBJ2-1; 12 bases line up with TRBD2. CDR1 is SGHNT and CDR2 is YENEEA in the germline V gene. The CDR3 is 19 amino acids. The CDR3 nucleotides read TGTGCCGGCAGCTTAGATCCAACTAGCGGGGGGAGCTCCTACAATGAGCAGTTCTTC. This sequence encodes CAGSLDPTSGGSSYNEQFF.

This clonotype was observed many times. The chain is built from TRBV18 and TRBJ2-5, with TRBD2 as a possible D gene (6 bases). Per germline, CDR1 KGHSH and CDR2 LQKENI. This CDR3 contains 11 residues. Trimming pared 7 bases from V and 5 bases from J, leaving 8 bases between. CDR3 residues: CASFAGETQYF. The CDR3 nucleotides read TGTGCCAGCTTTGCGGGGGAGACCCAGTACTTC.

The table lists this clonotype with many counts. The V call is TRBV2, the J call TRBJ2-7; 9 bases agree with TRBD1. CDR1 SNHLY and CDR2 FYNNEI come from the germline V gene. V dropped 6 bases and J dropped 3; count of bases not matched to a gene: 0. The CDR3 extends over 12 amino acids. DNA of the CDR3: TGTGCCAGCAGGGACAGGGGCTACGAGCAGTACTTC. As protein: CASRDRGYEQYF.

This chain uses TRBV10-3 with TRBJ1-4; a possible D gene is TRBD1 (6 bases). Trimming cost V 4 bases and J 7 bases, with 19 bases left between them. Germline lookup yields CDR1 ENHRY and CDR2 SYGVKD. The CDR3 totals 16 residues. CDR3 loop: CAISVRGGALFEKLFF. The CDR3 DNA follows: TGTGCCATCAGTGTCCGGGGGGGGGCCCTTTTTGAAAAACTGTTTTTT.

The CDR3 spells CASSLEGGTEKLFF. Here the CDR3 DNA reads TGTGCCAGCAGCTTAGAAGGGGGCACTGAAAAACTGTTTTTT. The chain uses TRBV13 and TRBJ1-4; 7 bases map to TRBD1. The junction had 3 bases not matched to a gene; V was cut back by 1 base and J by 7 bases. CDR1 PRHDT and CDR2 FYEKMQ come from the germline V gene (reference sequence). The CDR3 has 14 residues.

This clonotype showed up many times. The CDR3 reads CATSDPGTGSAGELFF. DNA of the CDR3: TGTGCCACCAGTGACCCCGGGACAGGGTCGGCCGGGGAGCTGTTTTTT. This chain links TRBV24-1 with TRBJ2-2, with TRBD1 matching 9 bases. CDR3 length equals 16 residues. CDR1 KGHDR and CDR2 SFDVKD come from the germline V gene. V shed 4 bases and J 6 bases; nucleotides not matched to a gene: 8.

Worth noting for this clonotype: The junction departs from germline at one end; a sequencing error may be responsible. This chain joins TRBV27 and TRBJ2-6; D might be TRBD1 (5 bases). This CDR3 is 14 amino acids long. Germline CDR1 reads MNHEY; CDR2 reads SMNVEV (reference sequence). The CDR3 region has the DNA TGTGCCAGCAGTTTTCTCTCTGGGGCCAGCGTCCTGACTTTC. Translation gives CASSFLSGASVLTF.

At least ten counts were recorded for this clonotype. The rearrangement links TRBV10-2 to TRBJ2-1; tentative D call: TRBD2 (6 bases). Trimming took off 6 bases at V and 9 bases at J, with 21 bases between the two ends. Per the germline V gene, CDR1 is WSHSY and CDR2 is SAAADI. The CDR3 sequence is 15 residues long. The CDR3 DNA reads as TGCGCCAGCAGAGCTGGCGGGATACCGTCGGGTGAGCAGTTCTTC. Protein: CASRAGGIPSGEQFF.

In this sample, this clonotype turned up a few times. The rearrangement uses TRBV7-9 and TRBJ1-2, with D possibly TRBD1 on 5 matching bases. The CDR3 has 11 residues. Trimming stripped 6 bases from V and 10 bases from J, with 12 bases between. Germline CDR1 SEHNR, CDR2 FQNEAQ (reference sequence). CDR3 bases: TGTGCCAGCAGGCCGGGACTAGACTACACCTTC. Residues: CASRPGLDYTF.

This clonotype was counted once. Being one base from a much bigger clone, this may be a read error. The chain joins TRBV4-3 to TRBJ2-7; 9 bases match TRBD1. The CDR3 has 14 amino acids. CDR1 LGHNA and CDR2 YSLEER come from the germline V gene. The CDR3 bases are TGCGCCCGCAGCCCGACAGGGGGGGACTACGAGCAGTACTTC. This gives the protein CARSPTGGDYEQYF.

This clonotype appeared many times. The rearrangement joins TRBV3-1 to TRBJ2-7, with TRBD2 matching over 11 bases. The ends lost 3 bases at V and 2 bases at J; junction bases unmatched: 12. This CDR3 has 18 amino acids. Looked up from germline, CDR1 is LGHDT and CDR2 is YNNKEL (reference sequence). CDR3 amino acids: CASSQPWEGLAGPYEQYF. The CDR3 region has the DNA TGTGCCAGCAGCCAGCCTTGGGAAGGACTAGCGGGTCCCTACGAGCAGTACTTC.

In regard to this clonotype: A much more abundant neighbour one base away suggests this may be a read error. The CDR3 loop reads CASSPTGRWRAYEQFF. The DNA of the CDR3 is TGTGCCAGCAGCCCCACGGGCCGATGGAGAGCCTACGAGCAGTTCTTC. The chain has TRBV7-9 and TRBJ2-1; D call uncertain. With 5 bases removed from V and 10 bases from J, the gap between germline ends came to 24 bases. The CDR3 runs 16 residues. CDR1 is SEHNR, CDR2 FQNEAQ, per germline (reference sequence).

The chain is built from TRBV6-1 and TRBJ1-5, with D tentatively TRBD1 (6 bases). Germline values: CDR1 MNHNS, CDR2 SASEGT. Trimming stripped 5 bases from V and 4 bases from J, with 15 bases between. The CDR3 contains 15 residues. The CDR3 is CASSSGAQGNQPQHF. The CDR3 DNA is TGTGCCAGCAGTTCGGGGGCCCAAGGTAATCAGCCCCAGCATTTT.